The clone carrying this T cell receptor beta chain was recorded many times. Germline CDR1 reads MNHEY; CDR2 reads SMNVEV (reference sequence). V was cut by 3 bases and J by 3 bases, with 11 bases left in between. This CDR3 has 14 residues. This specimen belongs to a study of Graves' ophthalmopathy and Graves' hyperthyroidism. On the study more broadly: Before any treatment was given, at initial diagnosis, peripheral blood was collected.

Uncontrolled infections, pregnancy, lactation or other autoimmune diseases led to patient exclusion. From RNA, the CDR3 regions of TCR beta chains were amplified and sequenced. First-round RT-PCR with HTBI primers preceded a second-round multiplex PCR. MiXCR was run by TCRdb on the multiplex PCR reads, yielding one entry per CDR3 protein. Counted here are under 800,000 distinct CDR3 sequences, 20% to 25% occurring once; the ten biggest clones make up approximately 6.9%. This rearrangement joins TRBV27 to TRBJ1-1; D gene uncertain. The receptor was derived from a young woman with stable Graves' hyperthyroidism. Some clones in this sample may be carry-over from other donors' samples. Sequencing was done on a sample of peripheral blood. The CDR3 DNA follows: TGTGCCAGCAGTTTTAGACTAGTAGACACTGAAGCTTTCTTT. Translation: CASSFRLVDTEAFF.